These 30 T cell receptor beta chains were all obtained from the same sample, sequenced in a study of cytomegalovirus exposure and HLA in healthy donors. The PCR had 60 Vbeta and 13 Jbeta primers. This table comes from immunoSEQ multiplex PCR, and its TCRdb copy is limited to in-frame clones, with some not included. The sample consists of approximately 130,000 clones, roughly four fifths of them appearing once. What was sequenced was PBMCs. These receptors were obtained from a man aged 40-50 years in good health and CMV-seronegative.

In nucleotides, the CDR3 is TGTGCCAGCAGTCAAGAGGTACAGGCCACCTACGAGCAGTACTTC. Amino acids: CASSQEVQATYEQYF. J is TRBJ2-7 and V is TRBV7-6, with D possibly matching TRBD1 (5 bases). V was pared by 6 bases and J by 2 bases, with 17 bases between. CDR1 SGHVS and CDR2 FNYEAQ come from the germline V gene. This CDR3 contains 15 residues. The full variable domain, rest sourced from reference TRBV7-6 and TRBJ2-7, is GAGVSQSPRYKVTKRGQDVALRCDPISGHVSLYWYRQALGQGPEFLTYFNYEAQQDKSGLPNDRFSAERPEGSISTLTIQRTEQRDSAMYRCASSQEVQATYEQYFGPGTRLTVT.

The chain couples TRBV18 to TRBJ1-4; D unresolved. Germline V gives CDR1 KGHSH, CDR2 LQKENI. CDR3 length equals 15 residues. Trimming removed 6 bases at V and 6 bases at J, with 17 bases between. The chain's CDR3 is CASSRVDAVDEKLFF. The CDR3 DNA reads as TGTGCCAGCTCCCGGGTAGACGCGGTGGATGAAAAACTGTTTTTT. The variable domain in full, with the rest retrieved from reference TRBV18 and TRBJ1-4, is NAGVMQNPRHLVRRRGQEARLRCSPMKGHSHVYWYRQLPEEGLKFMVYLQKENIIDESGMPKERFSAEFPKEGPSILRIQQVVRGDSAAYFCASSRVDAVDEKLFFGSGTQLSVL.

Concerning this clone: A read error may account for a junction end that differs from germline. The rearrangement uses TRBV19 and TRBJ2-6, with a tentative D call TRBD1 (5 bases). Germline assignment: CDR1 LNHDA and CDR2 SQIVND (reference sequence). The CDR3 is 15 amino acids. For the CDR3, the DNA is TGTGCCAGTAGTATTTCTGGGTCTGGGGCCAACGGCCTGACTTTC. Its protein is CASSISGSGANGLTF.

This chain links TRBV28 with TRBJ2-1; TRBD1 is a possible D gene (6 bases). Per the germline V gene, CDR1 is MDHEN and CDR2 is SYDVKM. The CDR3 is made up of 15 amino acids. Trimming pared 2 bases from V and 4 bases from J, leaving 12 bases between. The CDR3 region has the DNA TGTGCCAGCAGTTTACTTGGACAGACATACAATGAGCAGTTCTTC. Translation: CASSLLGQTYNEQFF.

The V call is TRBV27, the J call TRBJ2-7; D possibly corresponds to TRBD2 (6 bases). V dropped 2 bases and J dropped 0 bases, with 14 bases sitting between them. CDR3 size: 16 residues. Germline loops: CDR1 MNHEY, CDR2 SMNVEV (reference sequence). The CDR3 loop reads CASSLGGTFNSYEQYF. In DNA, the CDR3 is TGTGCCAGCAGTTTAGGAGGGACCTTTAACTCCTACGAGCAGTACTTC.

The rearrangement uses TRBV6-5 and TRBJ1-5; D unclear. Germline V gene sequence: CDR1 MNHEY, CDR2 SVGAGI. CDR3 length: 15 amino acids. The V and J ends lost 2 bases and 2 bases respectively, with 10 bases between them. CDR3 protein: CASSYTTGGNQPQHF. The CDR3 DNA reads as TGTGCCAGCAGTTACACAACCGGAGGCAATCAGCCCCAGCATTTT.

This clone showed up just a few times. The rearrangement links TRBV6-6 to TRBJ2-2, with TRBD1 identical over 9 bases. The CDR3 is 14 amino acids. The germline gives CDR1 MNHNY, CDR2 SVGAGI (reference sequence). V was pared by 5 bases and J by 5 bases, with 3 bases of the junction left unmatched. CDR3 amino acids: CASSRTGETGELFF. CDR3 in DNA: TGTGCCAGCAGTAGGACAGGGGAAACCGGGGAGCTGTTTTTT.

This clone was picked up a small number of times. This sequence joins TRBV5-1 and TRBJ1-4; weak D call: TRBD1 (6 bases). This CDR3 is 15 amino acids long. Trimming left V 0 bases short and J 0 bases short, with 6 bases between. The germline gives CDR1 SGHRS, CDR2 YFSETQ. CDR3 in amino acids: CASSLGTATNEKLFF. CDR3 DNA sequence: TGCGCCAGCAGCTTGGGGACAGCAACTAATGAAAAACTGTTTTTT.

The V and J genes are TRBV5-4 and TRBJ1-2; a possible D gene is TRBD1 (6 bases). There are 14 residues in the CDR3. V dropped 4 bases and J dropped 7 bases, with 17 bases sitting between them. The germline gives CDR1 SGHNT, CDR2 YYREEE (reference sequence). The CDR3 coding sequence is TGTGCCAGCAGCAGCCCGGTGAGGGGGACTGGCTACACCTTC. As protein: CASSSPVRGTGYTF.

V usage is TRBV7-9 and J usage is TRBJ2-3; 8 bases fit TRBD2. J lost 6 bases, V lost 5 bases, and 4 bases had no gene match. Germline CDR1 reads SEHNR; CDR2 reads FQNEAQ (reference sequence). The length of the CDR3 is 13 residues. In nucleotides, the CDR3 is TGTGCCAGCAGCCCGGGGGGGCGGGATACGCAGTATTTT. This codes for CASSPGGRDTQYF.

This sequence joins TRBV5-1 and TRBJ1-4, with 8 bases matching TRBD1. The CDR3 is 16 residues long. Germline CDR1 and CDR2: SGHRS and YFSETQ. V shed 0 bases and J 7 bases; nucleotides not matched to a gene: 8. The CDR3 DNA reads TGCGCCAGCAGCTTGGCCATAGGGACAGGTCGTGAAAAACTGTTTTTT. This gives the protein CASSLAIGTGREKLFF.

This chain links TRBV4-2 with TRBJ2-7; 8 bases match TRBD1. The CDR3 totals 17 residues. Germline CDR1 LGHNA, CDR2 YNFKEQ. V lost 0 bases, J lost 0 bases, and 7 bases stayed unmatched. The CDR3 DNA is TGTGCCAGCAGCCAAGAGGCACAGGGGGGCGGCTCCTACGAGCAGTACTTC. This translates into CASSQEAQGGGSYEQYF.

This clone was counted a single time. V usage is TRBV14 and J usage is TRBJ2-5; 7 bases fit TRBD2. The better agreement between TRBJ2-7 and the DNA end casts doubt on the J call. The CDR3 is 14 residues long. Germline CDR1 reads SGHDN; CDR2 reads FVKESK. CDR3 residues: CASSPPSGKYEQYF. The DNA of the CDR3 is TGTGCCAGCAGCCCGCCTAGCGGAAAATACGAGCAGTACTTC.

The chain recombines TRBV2 with TRBJ1-6; D might be TRBD1 (6 bases). Trimming removed 6 bases from V and 14 bases from J, with 14 bases in between. The V gene's germline CDR1 is SNHLY and CDR2 FYNNEI. The CDR3 spans 12 residues. This CDR3 reads CASSHQGRTLHF. CDR3 coding DNA: TGTGCCAGCAGCCATCAGGGGAGAACCCTCCACTTT.

The chain employs TRBV7-9 and TRBJ2-1, with D possibly matching TRBD2 (7 bases). V lost 1 base, J lost 6 bases, and 13 bases lay in between. Germline V gene lookup returns CDR1 SEHNR and CDR2 FQNEAQ (reference sequence). The CDR3 is 15 amino acids. In DNA, the CDR3 is TGTGCCAGCAGCTTAGGAGGGGGGGCCGGCAATGAGCAGTTCTTC. Protein sequence: CASSLGGGAGNEQFF.

The chain combines TRBV7-2 with TRBJ1-1; D unresolved. The germline CDR1 and CDR2 sequences are SGHTA and FQGNSA. V was shortened by 5 bases and J by 0 bases, with 10 bases between the two germline ends. The CDR3 is made up of 14 amino acids. The CDR3 DNA sequence: TGTGCCAGCAGCCCCCAATCTATGAACACTGAAGCTTTCTTT. This gives the protein CASSPQSMNTEAFF.

The genes are TRBV7-8 and TRBJ2-7; the match to TRBD1 covers 10 bases. Trimming took 5 bases from V and 3 from J; bases not matched to a gene: 7. The CDR3 has 15 amino acids. Germline loops: CDR1 SGHVS, CDR2 FQNEAQ. The CDR3 here is CASSRTGGGLYEQYF. Written as DNA, the CDR3 is TGTGCCAGCAGCCGGACAGGGGGAGGACTCTACGAGCAGTACTTC.

This chain uses TRBV19 with TRBJ1-1; perhaps TRBD1 as D (5 bases). Germline values: CDR1 LNHDA, CDR2 SQIVND (reference sequence). The V end was cut by 3 bases, the J end by 2 bases, with 7 bases between. This CDR3 region has 13 residues. CDR3 sequence reads: CASSMTVNTEAFF. The CDR3 DNA reads as TGTGCCAGTAGTATGACAGTAAACACTGAAGCTTTCTTT.

The chain has TRBV30 and TRBJ1-1, with D possibly TRBD1 on 6 matching bases. The V gene's germline CDR1 is GTSNPN and CDR2 SVGIG (reference sequence). V was shortened by 3 bases and J by 5 bases, with 16 bases between the two germline ends. The CDR3 extends over 14 amino acids. The CDR3 DNA follows: TGTGCCTGGAGACTCAGACAGGCCACTACTGAAGCTTTCTTT. The encoded protein is CAWRLRQATTEAFF.

V usage is TRBV4-3 and J usage is TRBJ2-1; TRBD2 agrees at 16 bases. The CDR3 loop spans 18 amino acids. V lost 8 bases, J lost 5 bases, and 12 bases stayed unmatched. Germline V gene sequence: CDR1 LGHNA, CDR2 YSLEER. CDR3 sequence: CASSRGTSGRGLDNEQFF. Written as DNA, the CDR3 is TGCGCCAGCTCGAGGGGGACTAGCGGGAGGGGCCTGGACAATGAGCAGTTCTTC.

The gene calls are TRBV10-2 and TRBJ1-6, with a possible D match to TRBD1 (6 bases). The germline V gene encodes CDR1 WSHSY and CDR2 SAAADI. CDR3 length: 14 residues. Trimming pared 4 bases from V and 8 bases from J, leaving 12 bases between. In DNA, the CDR3 is TGCGCCAGCAGTGGTACAGGGCCACATTCACCCCTCCACTTT. This codes for CASSGTGPHSPLHF.

V is TRBV19 and J is TRBJ2-7; D is possibly TRBD1 (6 bases). Germline CDR1 is LNHDA and CDR2 is SQIVND (reference sequence). Trimming removed 6 bases from V and 0 bases from J, with 9 bases in between. This CDR3 is built from 13 residues. The CDR3: CASSVQGSYEQYF. In DNA, the CDR3 is TGTGCCAGTAGCGTACAGGGCTCCTACGAGCAGTACTTC. The complete variable domain, with remaining parts taken from reference TRBV19 and TRBJ2-7, reads DGGITQSPKYLFRKEGQNVTLSCEQNLNHDAMYWYRQDPGQGLRLIYYSQIVNDFQKGDIAEGYSVSREKKESFPLTVTSAQKNPTAFYLCASSVQGSYEQYFGPGTRLTVT.

The V call is TRBV19, the J call TRBJ1-2; perhaps TRBD1 as D (6 bases). Trimming shortened V by 3 bases and J by 8 bases, and 19 bases separated the two germline ends. Germline V CDR1 and CDR2: LNHDA, SQIVND (reference sequence). CDR3 length: 15 residues. CDR3 in DNA: TGTGCCAGTAGTATTACTACGACAGGCAGGTGGGGCTACACCTTC. Its protein is CASSITTTGRWGYTF.

The chain carries TRBV7-9 and TRBJ1-2; 9 bases fit TRBD1. This CDR3 region has 16 residues. The junction had 7 bases not matched to a gene; V was cut back by 3 bases and J by 2 bases. The germline V gene encodes CDR1 SEHNR and CDR2 FQNEAQ (reference sequence). This CDR3 is CASSLAGTGRNYGYTF. CDR3 coding DNA: TGTGCCAGCAGCTTGGCGGGGACAGGGAGGAACTATGGCTACACCTTC.

The genes are TRBV7-9 and TRBJ1-6; TRBD1 aligns across 7 bases. Germline CDR1 SEHNR, CDR2 FQNEAQ (reference sequence). V shed 3 bases and J 8 bases; nucleotides not matched to a gene: 4. CDR3 length: 14 amino acids. The CDR3 coding sequence is TGTGCCAGCAGCTTCACTCAGGGGGATTCACCCCTCCACTTT. This codes for CASSFTQGDSPLHF.

DNA for the CDR3: TGTGCCAGCAGCACTACTAACTATGGCTACACCTTC. It translates to CASSTTNYGYTF. V is TRBV6-5 and J is TRBJ1-2; unclear D gene. This CDR3 comprises 12 residues. Germline-derived CDR1 and CDR2 are MNHEY and SVGAGI. V was pared by 6 bases and J by 0 bases, with 5 bases between.

The chain joins TRBV10-1 to TRBJ2-3; TRBD2 might be the D (5 bases). CDR3 length equals 14 residues. The germline gives CDR1 WNHNN, CDR2 SYGVQD (reference sequence). V was cut by 0 bases and J by 5 bases, with 9 bases left in between. The CDR3 loop is CASSESGARDTQYF. The CDR3 region has the DNA TGCGCCAGCAGTGAGTCGGGAGCCAGAGATACGCAGTATTTT.

This clone was observed a few times. The chain employs TRBV7-9 and TRBJ1-5; D gene ambiguous. V was shortened by 4 bases and J by 6 bases, with 7 bases between the two germline ends. This CDR3 has 12 residues. The germline CDR1 and CDR2 sequences are SEHNR and FQNEAQ (reference sequence). The CDR3, as DNA: TGTGCCAGCAGCTCACGGGGTCAGCCCCAGCATTTT. This sequence encodes CASSSRGQPQHF.

The chain links TRBV15 to TRBJ2-5, with 8 bases lining up with TRBD2. The CDR3 spans 15 residues. The ends lost 0 bases at V and 5 bases at J; junction bases unmatched: 5. Germline loops: CDR1 LNHNV, CDR2 YYDKDF (reference sequence). In DNA, the CDR3 is TGTGCCACCAGCAGAGAACCCTCTAGCGGGGAGACCCAGTACTTC. Translating it yields CATSREPSSGETQYF.

The CDR3 sequence: CASSTLGSGGVYNEQFF. CDR3 nucleotide sequence: TGTGCCAGCAGCACCCTCGGAAGCGGGGGGGTATACAATGAGCAGTTCTTC. The V call is TRBV9, the J call TRBJ2-1; 10 nucleotides line up with TRBD2. Germline-derived CDR1 and CDR2 are SGDLS and YYNGEE. After removal of 4 bases from V and 4 bases from J, the junction contained 11 bases not matched to a gene. The CDR3 spans 17 residues. The variable domain in full, completed from reference TRBV9 and TRBJ2-1, reads DSGVTQTPKHLITATGQRVTLRCSPRSGDLSVYWYQQSLDQGLQFLIQYYNGEERAKGNILERFSAQQFPDLHSELNLSSLELGDSALYFCASSTLGSGGVYNEQFFGPGTRLTVL.